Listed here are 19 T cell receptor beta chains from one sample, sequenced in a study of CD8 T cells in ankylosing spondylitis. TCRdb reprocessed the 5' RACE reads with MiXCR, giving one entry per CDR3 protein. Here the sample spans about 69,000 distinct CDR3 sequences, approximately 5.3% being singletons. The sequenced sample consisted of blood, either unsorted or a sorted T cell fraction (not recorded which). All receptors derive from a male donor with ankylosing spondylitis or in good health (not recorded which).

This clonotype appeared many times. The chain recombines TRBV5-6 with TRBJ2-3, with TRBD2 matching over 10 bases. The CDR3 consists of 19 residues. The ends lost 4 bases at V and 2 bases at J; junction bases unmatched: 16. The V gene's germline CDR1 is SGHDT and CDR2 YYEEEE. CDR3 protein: CASSPTLAGALLFTDTQYF. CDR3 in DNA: TGTGCCAGCAGCCCCACGCTAGCGGGGGCCCTCCTATTCACAGATACGCAGTATTTT.

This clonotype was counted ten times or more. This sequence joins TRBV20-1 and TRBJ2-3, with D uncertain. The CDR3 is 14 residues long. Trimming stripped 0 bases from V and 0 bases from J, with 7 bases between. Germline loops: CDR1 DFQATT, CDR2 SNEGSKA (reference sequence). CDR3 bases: TGCAGTGCTAGAGACCCGACTAGCACAGATACGCAGTATTTT. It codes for CSARDPTSTDTQYF.

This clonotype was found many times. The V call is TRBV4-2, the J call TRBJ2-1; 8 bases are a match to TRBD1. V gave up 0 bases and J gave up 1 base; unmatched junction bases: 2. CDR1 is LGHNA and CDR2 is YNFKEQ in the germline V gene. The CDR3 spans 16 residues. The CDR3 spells CASSQEDRVSYNEQFF. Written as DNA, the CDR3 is TGTGCCAGCAGCCAAGAGGACAGGGTTTCCTACAATGAGCAGTTCTTC.

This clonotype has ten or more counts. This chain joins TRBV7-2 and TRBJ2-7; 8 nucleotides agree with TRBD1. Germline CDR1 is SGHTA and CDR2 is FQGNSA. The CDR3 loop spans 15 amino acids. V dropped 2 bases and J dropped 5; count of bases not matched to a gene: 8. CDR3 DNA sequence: TGTGCCAGCAGCTTATTTGCAGGGGGCATTGACGAGCAGTACTTC. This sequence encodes CASSLFAGGIDEQYF.

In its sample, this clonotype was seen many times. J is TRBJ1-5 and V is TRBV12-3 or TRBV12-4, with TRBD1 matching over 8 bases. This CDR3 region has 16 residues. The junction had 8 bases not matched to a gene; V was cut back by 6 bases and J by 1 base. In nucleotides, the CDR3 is TGTGCCAGCAGCCCTGCCGGGACAGGAAGCAATCAGCCCCAGCATTTT. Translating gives CASSPAGTGSNQPQHF.

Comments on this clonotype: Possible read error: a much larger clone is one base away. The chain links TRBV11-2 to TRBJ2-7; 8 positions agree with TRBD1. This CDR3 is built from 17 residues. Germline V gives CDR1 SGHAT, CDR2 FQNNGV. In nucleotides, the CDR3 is TGTGCCAGCAGCTTAGATCAGGTGACAGGGGTGAGCTACGGGCAGTACTTC. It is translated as CASSLDQVTGVSYGQYF.

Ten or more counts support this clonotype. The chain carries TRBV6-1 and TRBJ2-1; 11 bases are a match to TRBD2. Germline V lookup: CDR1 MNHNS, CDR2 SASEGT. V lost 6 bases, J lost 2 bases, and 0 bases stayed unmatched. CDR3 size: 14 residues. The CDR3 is CASRTSGAYNEQFF. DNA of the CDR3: TGTGCCAGCAGGACTAGCGGGGCCTACAATGAGCAGTTCTTC.

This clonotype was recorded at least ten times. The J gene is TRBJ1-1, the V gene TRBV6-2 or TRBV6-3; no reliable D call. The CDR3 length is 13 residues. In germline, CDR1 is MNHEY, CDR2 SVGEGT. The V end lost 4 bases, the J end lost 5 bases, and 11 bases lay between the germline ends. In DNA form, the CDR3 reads TGTGCCAGCAGTTGGTGGCAGGAGACTGAAGCTTTCTTT. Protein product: CASSWWQETEAFF.

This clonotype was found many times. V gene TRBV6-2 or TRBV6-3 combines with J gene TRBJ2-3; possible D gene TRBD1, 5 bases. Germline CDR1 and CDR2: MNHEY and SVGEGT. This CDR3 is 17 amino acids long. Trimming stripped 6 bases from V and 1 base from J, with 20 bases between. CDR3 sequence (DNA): TGTGCCAGCAGCACCCTAGGACATTTCATGGGCACAGATACGCAGTATTTT. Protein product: CASSTLGHFMGTDTQYF.

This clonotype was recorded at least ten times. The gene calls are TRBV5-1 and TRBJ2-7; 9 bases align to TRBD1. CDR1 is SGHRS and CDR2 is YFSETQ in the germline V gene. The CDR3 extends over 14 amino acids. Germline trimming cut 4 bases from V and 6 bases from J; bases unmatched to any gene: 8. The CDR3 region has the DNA TGCGCCAGCAGCGCGGGACAGGGTAAAGGCGAGCAGTACTTC. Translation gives CASSAGQGKGEQYF.

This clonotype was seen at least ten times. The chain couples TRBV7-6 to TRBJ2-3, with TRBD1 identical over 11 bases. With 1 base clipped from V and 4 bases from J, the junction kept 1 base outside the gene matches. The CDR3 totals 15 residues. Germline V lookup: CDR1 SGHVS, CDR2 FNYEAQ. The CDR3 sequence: CASSLGTGGADTQYF. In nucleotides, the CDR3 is TGTGCCAGCAGCTTAGGGACAGGGGGCGCAGATACGCAGTATTTT.

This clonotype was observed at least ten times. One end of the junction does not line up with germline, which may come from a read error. DNA of the CDR3: TGTGCTAGCAGCTTAGGATTAGGGGACGCTAGCTCCTACAATGAGCAGTTCTTC. Translation: CASSLGLGDASSYNEQFF. This chain connects TRBV7-7 to TRBJ2-1, with D perhaps being TRBD1 or TRBD2 (5 bases each). The CDR3 has 18 residues. CDR1 is SSHAT, CDR2 FNYEAQ, per germline (reference sequence).

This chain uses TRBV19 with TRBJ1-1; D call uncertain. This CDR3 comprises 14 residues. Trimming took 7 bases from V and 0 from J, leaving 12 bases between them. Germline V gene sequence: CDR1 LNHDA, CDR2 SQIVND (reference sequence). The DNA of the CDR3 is TGTGCCAGTATCAACGACGGGTTGAACACTGAAGCTTTCTTT. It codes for CASINDGLNTEAFF.

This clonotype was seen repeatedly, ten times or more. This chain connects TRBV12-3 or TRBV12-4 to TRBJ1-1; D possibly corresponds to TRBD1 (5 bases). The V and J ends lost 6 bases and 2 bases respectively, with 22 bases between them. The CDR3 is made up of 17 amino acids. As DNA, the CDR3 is TGTGCCAGCAGGAGTGGTCTTCAGGGAATTATTAACACTGAAGCTTTCTTT. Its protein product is CASRSGLQGIINTEAFF.

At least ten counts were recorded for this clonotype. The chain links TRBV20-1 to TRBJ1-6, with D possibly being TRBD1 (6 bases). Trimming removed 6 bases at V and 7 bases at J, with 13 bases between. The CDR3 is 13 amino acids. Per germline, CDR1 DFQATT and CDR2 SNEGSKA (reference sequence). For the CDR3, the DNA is TGCAGTGCCACGCCGGGACAAAATTCACCCCTCCACTTT. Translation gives CSATPGQNSPLHF.

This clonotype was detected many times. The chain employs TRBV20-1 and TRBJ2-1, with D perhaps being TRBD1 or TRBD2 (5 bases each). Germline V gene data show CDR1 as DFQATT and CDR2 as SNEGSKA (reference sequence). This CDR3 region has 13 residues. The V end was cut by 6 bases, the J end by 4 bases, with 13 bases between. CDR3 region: CSAGAPGYNEQFF. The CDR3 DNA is TGCAGTGCCGGGGCTCCGGGGTACAATGAGCAGTTCTTC.

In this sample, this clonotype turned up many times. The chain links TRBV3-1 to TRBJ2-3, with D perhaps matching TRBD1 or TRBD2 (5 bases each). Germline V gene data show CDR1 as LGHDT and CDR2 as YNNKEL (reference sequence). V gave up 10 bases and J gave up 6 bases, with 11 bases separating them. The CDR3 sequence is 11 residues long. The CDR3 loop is CATKGTDTQYF. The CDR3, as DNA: TGTGCCACCAAAGGGACGGATACGCAGTATTTT.

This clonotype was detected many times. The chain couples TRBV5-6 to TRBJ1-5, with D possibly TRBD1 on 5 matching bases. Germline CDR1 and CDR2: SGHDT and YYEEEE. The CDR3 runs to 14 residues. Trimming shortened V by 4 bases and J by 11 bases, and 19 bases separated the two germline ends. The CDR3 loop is CASSPWQGAGAQHF. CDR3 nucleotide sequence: TGTGCCAGCAGCCCTTGGCAGGGCGCGGGGGCCCAGCATTTT.

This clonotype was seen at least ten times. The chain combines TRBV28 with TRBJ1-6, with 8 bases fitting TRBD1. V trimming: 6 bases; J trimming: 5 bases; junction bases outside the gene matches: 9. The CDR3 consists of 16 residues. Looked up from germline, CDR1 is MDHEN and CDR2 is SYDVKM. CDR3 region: CASSLTGAVDNSPLHF. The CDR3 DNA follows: TGTGCCAGCAGCCTGACAGGGGCTGTCGATAATTCACCCCTCCACTTT.